The present entry profiles one T cell receptor beta chain with its context. The data were taken from a study of shared clonotypes between healthy human individuals. In the study overall: Each donor's CD4 naive and CD4 memory cells filled three plates apiece, CD8 naive two, and CD8 memory one.

Trimming stripped 6 bases from V and 4 bases from J, with 12 bases between. Germline CDR1 is SNHLY and CDR2 is FYNNEI. The CDR3 contains 14 residues. Genomic DNA per cell subset filled all wells of several immunoSEQ plates. Generated by immunoSEQ multiplex PCR, the TCRdb table keeps only in-frame clones and is missing some. The sample has approximately 2.5 million clones, 80% to 95% seen once. The rearrangement uses TRBV2 and TRBJ2-2, with TRBD1 as a possible D gene (6 bases). The TCR originated in a man younger than 30 in good health. Some clones in this sample may be carry-over from other donors' samples. The sample consisted of naive CD4+ T cells from PBMCs. Subset specified: CD45RA+ positively selected. The CDR3 bases are TGTGCCAGCAGATACAGGGACCGCACCGGGGAGCTGTTTTTT. Translated: CASRYRDRTGELFF.